This TCR beta chain is from a study of shared clonotypes between healthy human individuals. Looking at the study overall: A couple of women and three men aged 18 to 49 made up the donors.

Details on this clone: Its antigen remains unidentified.

Replicate PCRs run on sorted subsets employed approximately 0.2 ug DNA, roughly 30,000 T cell genomes. TCRdb's copy holds only in-frame clones and misses some; the assay was immunoSEQ multiplex PCR. The table has around 2.5 million clones, 93% seen once. Study-level results: Clonotype sharing across several donors was observed for about 5.2% of naive CD4 clonotypes. Richness estimates generally favored naive over memory subsets.

V lost 4 bases and J 2 bases, leaving 11 bases between the germline ends. This CDR3 is 14 amino acids long. The germline CDR1 and CDR2 sequences are SGHRS and YFSETQ. The origin of this receptor is a man aged 18 to 29 in good health. Some clones in this sample may be carry-over from other donors' samples. J is TRBJ2-3 and V is TRBV5-1; a possible D gene is TRBD1 (5 bases). The source material was naive CD4+ T cells from PBMCs. The subset was: CD45RA+ positively selected. CDR3 bases: TGCGCCAGCAGCATCGCGACAGCCACAGATACGCAGTATTTT. The encoded protein is CASSIATATDTQYF.